Included here is one T cell receptor (beta chain) sequence, with context. Antigen unknown. This same CDR3 is encoded by further DNA sequences in the sample. CDR1 SGHKS and CDR2 YYEKEE come from the germline V gene (reference sequence). This CDR3 has 11 residues. V shed 1 base and J shed 6 bases, with 3 bases lying between them. This specimen belongs to a study of beta chain features in type 1 diabetes. Study findings and constraints: VDJ junctions in type 1 diabetes patients carried more deletions and fewer insertions. Patients and controls would share equally any PCR tilt toward shorter templates. Shorter TCRB CDR3s, moderately but significantly so, marked every one of the four CD4+ subsets in Type 1 diabetes patients.

Expressed TCRB transcripts got sequenced, as all isolated RNA was reverse transcribed. Profiling relied on immunoSEQ multiplex PCR, and the TCRdb table lists in-frame clones only, not all of them. The data contain roughly 370,000 clones, about 15% of them singletons. This TCR came from a young man in good health. The sequenced sample was naive CD4+ T cells from blood. The V call is TRBV5-5, the J call TRBJ2-3, with D unclear. The CDR3 bases are TGTGCCAGCAGCTTGACGGATACGCAGTATTTT. The encoded protein is CASSLTDTQYF.